These T cell receptor beta chains were read from a single sample in a study of blood T cell repertoires in COVID-19. The data were produced by immunoSEQ multiplex PCR, yet TCRdb's version contains in-frame clones alone and is incomplete. The sample records roughly 220,000 clones, about 90% being singletons. The material sequenced was PBMCs or T cells enriched from blood (not recorded which). Receptor source: a woman between 50 and 59 years old with acute COVID-19. Each CDR3 is given with its conserved first and last residue. The D gene is left open where the match is weak. Expanded clones are given a class, and other clones once, few, many or no size at all.

>TRBV27|13|NA|TRBJ1-2|many
TGTGCCAGCAGTTTAGGAAGGGGGTATGGCTACACCTTC
CASSLGRGYGYTF
>TRBV28|12|NA|TRBJ1-2|NA
TGTGCCAACTACGGACAAGACTATGGCTACACCTTC
CANYGQDYGYTF
>TRBV30|12|NA|TRBJ2-5|NA
TGTGCCTGGGCTGACTCCGCGGAGACCCAGTACTTC
CAWADSAETQYF
>TRBV28|14|TRBD1|TRBJ1-2|NA
TGTGCCAGCAGTTTAGCAGGGGGCAGCTATGGCTACACCTTC
CASSLAGGSYGYTF
>TRBV10-3|15|NA|TRBJ2-7|NA
TGTGCCATCAGGGGCCTAGCGCCCTCCTCCTACGAGCAGTACTTC
CAIRGLAPSSYEQYF
>TRBV19|17|TRBD1|TRBJ1-2|NA
TGTGCCAGTAGTTTCCCGGGACAGGGGGCCTTTCCTGGTGGCTACACCTTC
CASSFPGQGAFPGGYTF
>TRBV2|15|TRBD1|TRBJ1-2|NA
TGTGCCAGCAGCGCAACAGAGGGGGCTGTCTATGGCTACACCTTC
CASSATEGAVYGYTF
>TRBV28|12|TRBD2|TRBJ2-4|few
TGTGCCACAAAGGGGAGGGCAAACATTCAGTACTTC
CATKGRANIQYF
>TRBV18|19|TRBD2|TRBJ2-5|NA
TGTGCCAGCTCACCATTCTATAGCGCTAGCGGGTCTTACCAAGAGACCCAGTACTTC
CASSPFYSASGSYQETQYF
>TRBV28|17|NA|TRBJ2-3|NA
TGTGCCAGCAGTTCAAGTTGGTGGGCTCAAAGCACAGATACGCAGTATTTT
CASSSSWWAQSTDTQYF
>TRBV28|14|NA|TRBJ1-6|NA
TGTGCCAGCAGTTTTCGGCGGGATAATTCACCCCTCCACTTT
CASSFRRDNSPLHF
>TRBV4-3|16|TRBD1|TRBJ1-2|few
TGCGCCAGCAGCCAATCCGTCACCGGGACAGCCTATGGCTACACCTTC
CASSQSVTGTAYGYTF
>TRBV5-1|13|TRBD1|TRBJ2-4|NA
TGCGCCAGCAGCCCGGGACAGGAAAACATTCAGTACTTC
CASSPGQENIQYF
>TRBV5-4|17|TRBD1|TRBJ1-1|NA
TGTGCCAGCAGCTTCGTACAGGGGCGTTCGACCTACACTGAAGCTTTCTTT
CASSFVQGRSTYTEAFF
>TRBV28|17|TRBD1|TRBJ2-7|once
TGTGCCAGCAGTTCAATAGGGCGGGGACAGGGCTCCTACGAGCAGTACTTC
CASSSIGRGQGSYEQYF
>TRBV28|13|TRBD1|TRBJ1-2|NA
TGTGCCAGCAGTGCACAGGGGGCAAGGGGCTACACCTTC
CASSAQGARGYTF
>TRBV11-2|13|NA|TRBJ1-2|NA
TGTGCCAGCAGCTTAGACAGGGCCTATGGCTACACCTTC
CASSLDRAYGYTF
>TRBV15|14|NA|TRBJ2-7|NA
TGTGTCACCAGCAGAGATCTCCTAGCCTACGAGCAGTACTTC
CVTSRDLLAYEQYF
>TRBV5-4|14|TRBD1|TRBJ2-1|once
TGTGCCAGCAGTTATGGACAGGGAGGTCGCGAGCAGTTCTTC
CASSYGQGGREQFF
>TRBV7-2|15|NA|TRBJ2-7|NA
TGTGCCAGCAGCTCCCTGGGGGGAGGAACTAACGAGCAGTACTTC
CASSSLGGGTNEQYF
>TRBV10-1|20|NA|TRBJ1-5|NA
TGCGCCAGCTCCCGATCAAAGGGGCTGGCGAGGATGGGTAGCAATCAGCCCCAGCATTTT
CASSRSKGLARMGSNQPQHF
>TRBV3-1/TRBV3-2|16|TRBD2|TRBJ2-7|NA
TGTGCCAGCAGCCACCCCGGGACTAGCGGGACCTACGAGCAGTACTTC
CASSHPGTSGTYEQYF
>TRBV3-1/TRBV3-2|14|NA|TRBJ2-1|NA
TGTGCCAGCAGCCAAGACAGCTCCTACAATGAGCAGTTCTTC
CASSQDSSYNEQFF
>TRBV10-1|18|NA|TRBJ2-1|NA
TGCGCCAGCAGGACGGAGCGGCGGTGGGCCTACTCCTACAATGAGCAGTTCTTC
CASRTERRWAYSYNEQFF
>TRBV27|14|NA|TRBJ2-1|NA
TGTGCCAGCAAACCCCGAAACCCGGGAGATGAGCAGTTCTTC
CASKPRNPGDEQFF
>TRBV2|14|NA|TRBJ1-4|once
TGTGCCAGCCGAGGGATTGCAACTAATGAAAAACTGTTTTTT
CASRGIATNEKLFF
>TRBV7-3|13|NA|TRBJ2-5|NA
TGTGCCAGCAGTACCGGGATCCAAGAGACCCAGTACTTC
CASSTGIQETQYF
>TRBV2|15|NA|TRBJ2-1|NA
TGTGCCAGCAGCGTTACAGGGTGGTCCTACAATGAGCAGTTCTTC
CASSVTGWSYNEQFF
>TRBV5-1|16|TRBD2|TRBJ2-7|NA
TGCGCCAGCAGCTTGGGGGCTAGCGGGACGGGCTACGAGCAGTACTTC
CASSLGASGTGYEQYF
>TRBV7-2|13|TRBD2|TRBJ2-2|NA
TGTGCCAGCAGCTTAATAAGCGGGAGGGAGCTGTTTTTT
CASSLISGRELFF
>TRBV7-9|16|TRBD2|TRBJ2-7|NA
TGTGCCAGCAGCCAATGGACTAGCGGCAACTCCTACGAGCAGTACTTC
CASSQWTSGNSYEQYF
>TRBV27|19|NA|TRBJ1-2|NA
TGTGCCAGCAGTTTTCGACAGTCTTCTGACGTCTTTTCTAACTATGGCTACACCTTC
CASSFRQSSDVFSNYGYTF
>TRBV7-2|19|TRBD2|TRBJ2-3|NA
TGTGCCAGCAGCACTCCGATTCTAGCGGGAGGGCCCCAGGGAGATACGCAGTATTTT
CASSTPILAGGPQGDTQYF
>TRBV4-2|16|TRBD2|TRBJ2-2|NA
TGTGCCAGCAGCCAAGCACTAGCGGGAGATACCGGGGAGCTGTTTTTT
CASSQALAGDTGELFF
>TRBV6-5|15|NA|TRBJ2-3|NA
TGTGCCAGCAAGGGGGTTTGGGGTAATGCAGATACGCAGTATTTT
CASKGVWGNADTQYF
>TRBV12-2|18|NA|TRBJ2-4|NA
TGTGCCGCTGGCCCCGGGACAGGGGGCCGTGGGTCCAAAAACATTCAGTACTTC
CAAGPGTGGRGSKNIQYF
>TRBV11-2|16|TRBD2|TRBJ2-1|NA
TGTGCCAGCAGCGCCCCGGGACTAGCAGGATACAATGAGCAGTTCTTC
CASSAPGLAGYNEQFF
>TRBV28|14|TRBD2|TRBJ2-5|NA
TGTGCCAGCAGTCCCGGGGGGATCCAAGAGACCCAGTACTTC
CASSPGGIQETQYF
>TRBV9|15|NA|TRBJ2-3|NA
TGTGCCAGCAGCGTAGTAGGGACTAGCACAGATACGCAGTATTTT
CASSVVGTSTDTQYF
>TRBV6-5|14|NA|TRBJ2-2|NA
TGTGCCAGCAGTTACGGGCAGTCCACCGGGGAGCTGTTTTTT
CASSYGQSTGELFF
>TRBV24-1|15|TRBD1|TRBJ2-3|NA
TGTGCCACCAGTGAAGGGACAGGAGGCACAGATACGCAGTATTTT
CATSEGTGGTDTQYF
>TRBV6-2/TRBV6-3|13|NA|TRBJ1-1|NA
TGTGCCAGCAGTTACTCGACAAATTTGGAAGCTTTCTTT
CASSYSTNLEAFF